These T cell receptor beta chains were read from a single sample in a study of blood T cells in healthy people across ages. TCRdb passed the 5' RACE reads through MiXCR, listing each CDR3 protein once. Of about 570,000 distinct CDR3 sequences listed, about 26% are singletons. The sample was also reused in another study, on T cells of mothers and their children.

Sequenced material: blood. These receptors originate from a boy between 2 and 15 years old in good health. Both conserved end residues are part of each CDR3. The D gene is left open where the match is weak. Expanded clones get a size class; other rows say once, few or many, or leave the size out.

size	V	length	D	J	DNA	CDR3
few	TRBV29-1	13	TRBD1	TRBJ1-2	TGCAGCGTTGCAGGGGGCGCGGACTATGGCTACACCTTC	CSVAGGADYGYTF
few	TRBV2	15	-	TRBJ1-1	TGTGCCAGCAGTAAAAGTGGGGGCCTGAACACTGAAGCTTTCTTT	CASSKSGGLNTEAFF
-	TRBV19	16	-	TRBJ2-7	TGTGCCAGTACCCCAGACCGTTTTGGTGTCTCCTACGAGCAGTACTTC	CASTPDRFGVSYEQYF
few	TRBV20-1	14	TRBD1	TRBJ2-7	TGCAGTGCTAGAAGAGACAGGGGGTCCTACGAGCAGTACTTC	CSARRDRGSYEQYF
few	TRBV6-1	16	TRBD1	TRBJ1-2	TGTGCCAGCAGTGTACAGGGGGCGCATCCCGCCTATGGCTACACCTTC	CASSVQGAHPAYGYTF
-	TRBV7-3	15	-	TRBJ2-1	TGTGCCAGCAGCTTAATTCCGGACAGCTACAATGAGCAGTTCTTC	CASSLIPDSYNEQFF
-	TRBV6-1	13	-	TRBJ2-7	TGTGCCACCAGACAGGAGAGCTCCTACGAGCAGTACTTC	CATRQESSYEQYF
-	TRBV12-3/TRBV12-4	14	-	TRBJ1-6	TGTGCCAGCAGCACCAGGGTTGGGAATTCACCCCTCCACTTT	CASSTRVGNSPLHF
few	TRBV19	14	-	TRBJ1-5	TGTGCCAGTACCCGGGACCATAGCAATCAGCCCCAGCATTTT	CASTRDHSNQPQHF
-	TRBV10-1	14	-	TRBJ2-2	TGCGCCAGCAGCCGGGACCCCTACACCGGGGAGCTGTTTTTT	CASSRDPYTGELFF
-	TRBV6-6	16	-	TRBJ1-5	TGTGCCAGCAGTTCTACTCTAGTGGGTGGAAATCAGCCCCAGCATTTT	CASSSTLVGGNQPQHF
few	TRBV4-2	18	TRBD2	TRBJ2-3	TGTGCCAGCAGCCCGGGACTAGCGGGAGGGCCCGGCACAGATACGCAGTATTTT	CASSPGLAGGPGTDTQYF
few	TRBV12-3/TRBV12-4	16	TRBD2	TRBJ2-1	TGTGCCAGCAGTTTATATCCTAGCGGGGATTTCGGTGAGCAGTTCTTC	CASSLYPSGDFGEQFF
-	TRBV20-1	15	-	TRBJ2-1	TGCAGTGCTAGAGCGGGGAGGAGCTCCTACAATGAGCAGTTCTTC	CSARAGRSSYNEQFF
-	TRBV27	15	-	TRBJ2-1	TGTGCCAGCAGTTTCAGTCAGGCTAGGGGTGATGAGCAGTTCTTC	CASSFSQARGDEQFF
few	TRBV29-1	18	TRBD2	TRBJ2-3	TGCAGCGTGCGGGGGCTAGCGGGAGGCAAAACTAGCACAGATACGCAGTATTTT	CSVRGLAGGKTSTDTQYF
few	TRBV11-2	13	-	TRBJ1-1	TGTGCCAGCAGCTGGGTAGAGGGAAGTGAAGCTTTCTTT	CASSWVEGSEAFF
-	TRBV7-8	15	-	TRBJ1-1	TGTGCCTGCAGCCCTGACCCGTCTCCTAACACTGAAGCTTTCTTT	CACSPDPSPNTEAFF
-	TRBV7-2	15	TRBD2	TRBJ2-7	TGTGCCAGCAGCTTCACTAGCGGGCGCGACTACGAGCAGTACTTC	CASSFTSGRDYEQYF
-	TRBV10-3	13	-	TRBJ1-1	TGTGCCATCACGGCTGGGGCGATTACTGAAGCTTTCTTT	CAITAGAITEAFF
many	TRBV12-3/TRBV12-4	11	-	TRBJ2-7	TGTGCCAGCAGTCAAGGGGACGAGCAGTACTTC	CASSQGDEQYF
few	TRBV27	16	TRBD2	TRBJ2-4	TGTGCCAGCAGTTTAAGCGGGGCCCCAGCCAAAAACATTCAGTACTTC	CASSLSGAPAKNIQYF
-	TRBV4-2	14	-	TRBJ1-1	TGTGCCAGCAGCCAAGATCTGGCGAGAACTGAAGCTTTCTTT	CASSQDLARTEAFF
-	TRBV3-1	14	-	TRBJ1-1	TGTGCCAGCAGCCAAACCGGGAGGGCCACTGAACCTTTCTTT	CASSQTGRATEPFF
-	TRBV29-1	11	-	TRBJ1-2	TGCAGCGTGCCGACGGTATATGGCTACACCTTC	CSVPTVYGYTF
many	TRBV6-5	13	-	TRBJ2-3	TGTGCCAGCAGTTACTCTAGCACAGATACGCAGTATTTT	CASSYSSTDTQYF
-	TRBV6-5	16	-	TRBJ2-1	TGTGCCAGCAGTTACTCGTACGGGAGTACCTACAATGAGCAGTTCTTC	CASSYSYGSTYNEQFF
-	TRBV11-2	17	TRBD1	TRBJ2-4	TGTGCCAGCAGCTTCGCGGGACAGGTACTAGCCAAAAACATTCAGTACTTC	CASSFAGQVLAKNIQYF
-	TRBV5-1	17	-	TRBJ1-2	TGCGCCAGCAGCTTGACGACAGGAGGTCAGGGATTCTATGGCTACACCTTC	CASSLTTGGQGFYGYTF
few	TRBV6-5	13	TRBD2	TRBJ2-7	TGTGCCAGCGGGAGACTAGCGGGATTAGAGCAGTACTTC	CASGRLAGLEQYF
few	TRBV15	15	-	TRBJ2-2	TGTGCCACCAGCCAACCCAAATGGAGGTCCGGGGAGCTGTTTTTT	CATSQPKWRSGELFF
-	TRBV4-1	16	TRBD1	TRBJ2-1	TGCGCCAGCAGCCAGTCGTACAGGGGGGCCTACAATGAGCAGTTCTTC	CASSQSYRGAYNEQFF
-	TRBV20-1	13	TRBD2	TRBJ2-2	TGCAGTGCCCAGGGACTAAACACCGGGGAGCTGTTTTTT	CSAQGLNTGELFF
few	TRBV7-2	15	TRBD2	TRBJ2-7	TGTGCCAGCAGCTTAGCGGCGGGAGTACGCCGCGAGCAGTACTTC	CASSLAAGVRREQYF
-	TRBV20-1	15	TRBD2	TRBJ2-3	TGCAGTGCTAACCGGGACTACGGACTCACAGATACGCAGTATTTT	CSANRDYGLTDTQYF
-	TRBV27	15	-	TRBJ1-1	TGTGCCAGCAGTCCGATGCGGGGCCTGAACACTGAAGCTTTCTTT	CASSPMRGLNTEAFF
-	TRBV4-3	15	-	TRBJ1-5	TGCGCCAGCAGCCAAGATCGTGGTTGGAGTCAGCCCCAGCATTTT	CASSQDRGWSQPQHF
-	TRBV14	15	TRBD2	TRBJ2-7	TGTGCCAGCAGTCTCGCCCCCGGGGGGGGTAGAGAGCAGTACTTC	CASSLAPGGGREQYF
few	TRBV3-1	15	TRBD2	TRBJ2-4	TGTGCCAGCAGCCAAGATATCCTAGCGGAGCCCATTCAGTACTTC	CASSQDILAEPIQYF
-	TRBV6-6	15	-	TRBJ2-7	TGTGCCAGCAGTCAAGACAGGAGGGGGGTTTACGAGCAGTACTTC	CASSQDRRGVYEQYF
few	TRBV18	17	-	TRBJ2-7	TGTGCCAGCTCACCAGGGCAGGAGGACGGATTGGGCTACGAGCAGTACTTC	CASSPGQEDGLGYEQYF